The present T cell receptor (beta chain) was sequenced within a study of control samples from healthy donors and cancer patients. The CDR3 has 13 residues. Germline V gene sequence: CDR1 LGHDT, CDR2 YNNKEL (reference sequence). V was pared by 4 bases and J by 2 bases, with 8 bases between. Assay used: immunoSEQ multiplex PCR; TCRdb lists only in-frame clones, some missing. This sample has about 84,000 clones, with about nine tenths found just once. The material sequenced was blood. The chain carries TRBV3-1 (or the pseudogene TRBV3-2) and TRBJ1-2; the D gene is possibly TRBD1 (5 bases). The clonotype comes from a man aged 45-60 years in good health. The CDR3 coding sequence is TGTGCCAGCAGCCTAGAGGGGAACTATGGCTACACCTTC. Encoded protein: CASSLEGNYGYTF.